The 13 T cell receptor beta chains reported below all come from one sample, sequenced in a study of T-cell memory formation after mild COVID-19. A single record per CDR3 protein comes from TCRdb applying MiXCR to the 5' RACE reads. Among around 450,000 distinct CDR3 sequences listed, roughly 24% were seen once. Sequencing used PBMCs or a T cell subset sorted from them (not recorded which). These receptors originate from an adult woman who had mild COVID-19 (a few samples of this study predate the infection). Cell type and time point are not known.

The rearrangement uses TRBV9 and TRBJ2-1, with D maybe TRBD2 (6 bases). CDR1 and CDR2 (germline): SGDLS, YYNGEE. V was shortened by 0 bases and J by 6 bases, with 10 bases between the two germline ends. The CDR3 covers 14 residues. The CDR3: CASSVVLAPNEQFF. In DNA form, the CDR3 reads TGTGCCAGCAGCGTAGTCCTAGCGCCCAATGAGCAGTTCTTC.

This rearrangement joins TRBV20-1 to TRBJ2-2; 13 bases fit TRBD2. The trim removed 2 bases at V and 4 bases at J, leaving 1 base unmatched. This CDR3 has 15 residues. Germline CDR1 is DFQATT and CDR2 is SNEGSKA (reference sequence). This CDR3 is CSARTSGRATGELFF. For the CDR3, the DNA is TGCAGTGCTAGAACTAGCGGGAGGGCCACCGGGGAGCTGTTTTTT.

This clonotype was seen a few times. The rearrangement uses TRBV29-1 and TRBJ2-3; 7 nucleotides line up with TRBD2. Germline loops: CDR1 SQVTM, CDR2 ANQGSEA. This CDR3 comprises 12 residues. With 7 bases clipped from V and 9 bases from J, the junction kept 10 bases outside the gene matches. The chain's CDR3 is CSARWDYPTQYF. The DNA for the CDR3 is TGCAGCGCCCGATGGGACTACCCCACGCAGTATTTT.

Judged by abundance, this clonotype is large. CDR3 DNA sequence: TGTGCCAGCAGCTTAACGGGTAGCCACACAGATACGCAGTATTTT. It yields the protein CASSLTGSHTDTQYF. V and J are TRBV7-3 and TRBJ2-3; D is undetermined. Trimming shortened V by 0 bases and J by 2 bases, and 9 bases separated the two germline ends. The CDR3 runs to 15 residues. Germline CDR1 is SGHTA and CDR2 is FQGTGA.

This chain connects TRBV2 to TRBJ2-1; D is perhaps TRBD1 or TRBD2 (6 bases each). Deletions cut 5 bases from V and 9 bases from J, with 14 bases between. The CDR3 extends over 13 amino acids. CDR1 is SNHLY, CDR2 FYNNEI, per germline. This chain's CDR3 is CASSSGEVGEQFF. The CDR3 DNA sequence: TGTGCCAGCAGTTCAGGGGAGGTGGGTGAGCAGTTCTTC.

V usage is TRBV6-1 and J usage is TRBJ2-2, with D hard to call. The V end lost 6 bases, the J end lost 7 bases, and 15 bases lay between the germline ends. Per germline, CDR1 MNHNS and CDR2 SASEGT. The CDR3 totals 14 residues. The CDR3 nucleotides read TGTGCCAGCAGCTTGGTCGCTATTCTCGGGGAGCTGTTTTTT. This codes for CASSLVAILGELFF.

The chain links TRBV7-3 to TRBJ2-1; D is undetermined. CDR1 is SGHTA, CDR2 FQGTGA, per germline. V was clipped by 4 bases and J by 5 bases, with 9 bases between them. The CDR3 sequence is 13 residues long. CDR3: CASSSTPNNEQFF. DNA of the CDR3: TGTGCCAGCAGCTCGACACCGAACAATGAGCAGTTCTTC.

The chain is built from TRBV6-5 and TRBJ1-2, with D possibly TRBD1 on 5 matching bases. The V end lost 2 bases, the J end lost 6 bases, and 10 bases lay between the germline ends. The CDR3 extends over 13 amino acids. CDR1 is MNHEY and CDR2 is SVGAGI in the germline V gene. The CDR3 loop reads CASSYRGRDGYTF. CDR3 DNA: TGTGCCAGCAGTTACAGGGGTCGGGATGGCTACACCTTC.

The chain has TRBV20-1 and TRBJ2-2; 12 bases are a match to TRBD2. Trimming removed 6 bases from V and 5 bases from J; junction bases left unmatched: 4. CDR3 length: 14 amino acids. CDR1 DFQATT and CDR2 SNEGSKA come from the germline V gene (reference sequence). Here the CDR3 DNA reads TGCAGTGCACGGACTAGCGGGATAACCGGGGAGCTGTTTTTT. Translating it yields CSARTSGITGELFF.

This clonotype has more than one count but fewer than ten. The chain uses TRBV29-1 and TRBJ2-7; TRBD1 agrees at 9 bases. The germline V gene has CDR1 SQVTM and CDR2 ANQGSEA. With V trimmed by 7 bases and J by 0 bases, 7 bases remained unmatched. This CDR3 is 14 amino acids long. The CDR3 coding sequence is TGCAGCGCCGAAGGACAGGGGAGCTCCTACGAGCAGTACTTC. Translation: CSAEGQGSSYEQYF.

This clonotype showed up just a few times. This chain joins TRBV10-3 and TRBJ2-1; TRBD2 matches at 11 bases. Looked up from germline, CDR1 is ENHRY and CDR2 is SYGVKD. V dropped 5 bases and J dropped 7; count of bases not matched to a gene: 16. This CDR3 spans 18 amino acids. CDR3 coding DNA: TGTGCCATCAGTTTTGGGTGGTCCGAGACTAGCGGGGTAAATGAGCAGTTCTTC. It codes for CAISFGWSETSGVNEQFF.

In this sample, this clonotype turned up a few times. V and J are TRBV20-1 and TRBJ1-5; D is perhaps TRBD1 (5 bases). The CDR3 totals 16 residues. Between the trimmed V and J ends, which lost 0 bases and 0 bases, there was a span of 12 bases. Germline V CDR1 and CDR2: DFQATT, SNEGSKA (reference sequence). The CDR3 region has the DNA TGCAGTGCTAGAGATCGTGGGGGAAGTAGCAATCAGCCCCAGCATTTT. It encodes CSARDRGGSSNQPQHF.

This clonotype was counted only a few times. J is TRBJ2-5 and V is TRBV3-1; TRBD2 aligns across 7 bases. The junction had 8 bases not matched to a gene; V was cut back by 5 bases and J by 2 bases. CDR1 is LGHDT, CDR2 YNNKEL, per germline (reference sequence). This CDR3 region has 15 residues. CDR3 nucleotide sequence: TGTGCCAGCAGCTCTGGTGTGGGGGGGCAAGAGACCCAGTACTTC. Protein product: CASSSGVGGQETQYF.